The 2 T cell receptor beta chains reported below all come from one sample, sequenced in a study of immune cell composition in non-small cell lung cancer. This table comes from immunoSEQ multiplex PCR, and its TCRdb copy is limited to in-frame clones, with some not included. The repertoire consists of 1,200 or so clones, with about 74% occurring once and the leading ten covering approximately 17%. Sequenced material: lung tumor tissue. These receptors came from a human donor with non-small cell lung cancer.

The chain combines TRBV28 with TRBJ2-1; D not certain. V was shortened by 1 base and J by 8 bases, with 12 bases between the two germline ends. Germline CDR1 is MDHEN and CDR2 is SYDVKM. The length of the CDR3 is 14 residues. In DNA, the CDR3 is TGTGCCAGCAGTTTATTTCCTAGTCGGGATGAGCAGTTCTTC. Protein: CASSLFPSRDEQFF.

The chain is built from TRBV6-5 and TRBJ1-2, with D tentatively TRBD1 (5 bases). This CDR3 is 12 amino acids long. CDR1 and CDR2 from the germline V gene are MNHEY and SVGAGI. V shed 2 bases and J shed 8 bases, with 9 bases lying between them. Here the CDR3 reads CASSYGGEGYTF. In nucleotides, the CDR3 is TGTGCCAGCAGTTACGGGGGGGAAGGCTACACCTTC.